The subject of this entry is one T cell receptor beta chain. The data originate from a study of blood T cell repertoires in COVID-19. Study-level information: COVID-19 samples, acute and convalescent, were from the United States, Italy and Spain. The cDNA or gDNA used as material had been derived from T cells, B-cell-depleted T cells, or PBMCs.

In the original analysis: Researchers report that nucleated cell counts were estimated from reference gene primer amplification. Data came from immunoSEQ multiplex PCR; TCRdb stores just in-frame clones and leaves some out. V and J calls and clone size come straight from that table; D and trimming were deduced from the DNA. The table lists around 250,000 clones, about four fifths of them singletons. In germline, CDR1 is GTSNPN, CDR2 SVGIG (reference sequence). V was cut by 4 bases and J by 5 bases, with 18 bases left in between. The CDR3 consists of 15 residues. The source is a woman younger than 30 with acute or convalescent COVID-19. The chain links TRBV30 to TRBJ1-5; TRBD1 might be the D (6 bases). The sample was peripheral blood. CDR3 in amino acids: CAWNLGTSPHQPQHF. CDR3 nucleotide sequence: TGTGCCTGGAACCTCGGGACAAGCCCGCATCAGCCCCAGCATTTT.